Presented here are 26 T cell receptor beta chains from one specimen sequenced in a study of OX40 agonist ivuxolimab in advanced cancers. Only in-frame clones appear in the TCRdb table, and some are missing; sequencing was by immunoSEQ multiplex PCR. The profile shows roughly 70,000 clones, 85% to 95% of them singletons. The source material was CD4+ or CD8+ T cells sorted from blood, sampled in a trial of the OX40 agonist ivuxolimab. These receptors were taken from an adult with an advanced solid tumor such as melanoma, head and neck, liver or kidney cancer.

This clone was picked up one time. V is TRBV7-9 and J is TRBJ2-1, with 11 positions matching TRBD2. The germline V gene encodes CDR1 SEHNR and CDR2 FQNEAQ (reference sequence). This CDR3 has 17 amino acids. The J segment lost 4 bases and the V segment lost 2 bases, leaving 7 bases of the junction unmatched. CDR3 residues: CASSLPTSGSPYNEQFF. CDR3 coding DNA: TGTGCCAGCAGCTTACCCACTAGCGGGAGCCCTTACAATGAGCAGTTCTTC.

A note on this clone: Mismatch with germline at one junction end may stem from a read error. The J gene is TRBJ2-2, the V gene TRBV11-2, with 7 nucleotides matching TRBD1. Germline assignment: CDR1 SGHAT and CDR2 FQNNGV. CDR3 size: 15 residues. CDR3 in DNA: TGTGCCAGCAGCTTAGGTACAGGGGAACACCGGGGAGCTGTTTTT. As protein: CASSLGTGEHRGAVF.

The table lists this clone with a count of one. V gene TRBV11-2 combines with J gene TRBJ1-6; D gene unclear. Germline V gives CDR1 SGHAT, CDR2 FQNNGV. The V and J ends lost 6 bases and 13 bases respectively, with 22 bases between them. This CDR3 comprises 15 residues. The CDR3 region has the DNA TGTGCCAGCAGTCTAATATCCCAGCCCTTCTACCCCCTCCACTTT. This gives the protein CASSLISQPFYPLHF.

The V call is TRBV27, the J call TRBJ2-2, with TRBD2 matching over 8 bases. V trimming: 0 bases; J trimming: 7 bases; junction bases outside the gene matches: 10. This CDR3 is 17 amino acids long. Germline-derived CDR1 and CDR2 are MNHEY and SMNVEV (reference sequence). CDR3 bases: TGTGCCAGCAGTTTATCGATTTTCGGGGGGGCTGGCGGGGAGCTGTTTTTT. Translating gives CASSLSIFGGAGGELFF.

The V gene is TRBV14, the J gene TRBJ2-7; D unresolved. The CDR3 spans 12 residues. Germline CDR1 reads SGHDN; CDR2 reads FVKESK. Trimming shortened V by 4 bases and J by 0 bases, and 4 bases separated the two germline ends. CDR3 nucleotide sequence: TGTGCCAGCAGCCCGAGCTCCTACGAGCAGTACTTC. Translation gives CASSPSSYEQYF.

V gene TRBV25-1 combines with J gene TRBJ1-5, with D perhaps matching TRBD1 (6 bases). V was pared by 5 bases and J by 1 base, with 9 bases between. The CDR3 sequence is 14 residues long. Germline CDR1 MGHDK, CDR2 SYGVNS. The CDR3 region has the DNA TGTGCCAGCAGTATACAGGGAAGCAATCAGCCCCAGCATTTT. Residues: CASSIQGSNQPQHF.

The V and J genes are TRBV11-3 and TRBJ2-1; 11 nucleotides agree with TRBD2. The trim removed 5 bases at V and 7 bases at J, leaving 10 bases unmatched. The CDR3 has 16 residues. CDR1 and CDR2 from the germline V gene are SGHNT and YENEEA. The chain's CDR3 is CASSPGTSGLGNEQFF. The CDR3 DNA sequence: TGTGCCAGCAGCCCCGGGACTAGCGGTCTCGGGAATGAGCAGTTCTTC.

The rearrangement uses TRBV4-1 and TRBJ1-3; 9 bases map to TRBD1. Germline CDR1 and CDR2: MGHRA and YSYEKL. The V and J ends lost 0 bases and 6 bases, in that order; junction bases with no gene match: 9. CDR3 length: 17 amino acids. CDR3 nucleotides: TGCGCCAGCAGCCAAGAGCTTCACAGGGGGCTGGAAAACACCATATATTTT. This encodes CASSQELHRGLENTIYF.

This chain connects TRBV7-8 to TRBJ1-3; TRBD1 matches at 12 bases. The ends lost 6 bases at V and 2 bases at J; junction bases unmatched: 5. Germline V lookup: CDR1 SGHVS, CDR2 FQNEAQ. The CDR3 consists of 16 residues. The CDR3 DNA reads TGTGCCAGCAGTCCGGGACAGGGGGCTGCTGGAAACACCATATATTTT. Protein product: CASSPGQGAAGNTIYF.

The chain links TRBV7-2 to TRBJ2-3; possible D gene TRBD2, 6 bases. The CDR3 contains 15 residues. With 1 base removed from V and 4 bases from J, the gap between germline ends came to 12 bases. CDR1 is SGHTA and CDR2 is FQGNSA in the germline V gene. The CDR3 loop reads CASSLVTSSSDTQYF. The CDR3 DNA is TGTGCCAGCAGCTTAGTAACTAGCAGTTCAGATACGCAGTATTTT. Together with reference TRBV7-2 and TRBJ2-3, the CDR3 gives the full variable domain: GAGVSQSPSNKVTEKGKDVELRCDPISGHTALYWYRQSLGQGLEFLIYFQGNSAPDKSGLPSDRFSAERTGGSVSTLTIQRTQQEDSAVYLCASSLVTSSSDTQYFGPGTRLTVL.

The CDR3 loop reads CASSWGTNQPQHF. CDR3 bases: TGTGCCAGCAGTTGGGGGACAAACCAGCCCCAGCATTTT. The V gene is TRBV27, the J gene TRBJ1-5, with D possibly matching TRBD1 (6 bases). Per the germline V gene, CDR1 is MNHEY and CDR2 is SMNVEV (reference sequence). V dropped 4 bases and J dropped 7 bases, with 11 bases sitting between them. The CDR3 is 13 amino acids.

This clone came up a few times. This chain joins TRBV11-2 and TRBJ2-3; TRBD1 aligns across 11 bases. CDR1 and CDR2 from the germline V gene are SGHAT and FQNNGV. With V trimmed by 1 base and J by 5 bases, 8 bases remained unmatched. This CDR3 has 17 amino acids. CDR3 bases: TGTGCCAGCAGCTTAGCAACAGGGACAGGGGGTGAAGATACGCAGTATTTT. Translated, it gives CASSLATGTGGEDTQYF.

The chain carries TRBV2 and TRBJ1-2, with 10 bases fitting TRBD1. Germline CDR1 SNHLY, CDR2 FYNNEI. V lost 5 bases and J lost 7; bases outside the gene matches: 4. This CDR3 spans 13 amino acids. The CDR3 region is CASSRQGAVGYTF. For the CDR3, the DNA is TGTGCCAGCAGTAGACAGGGGGCCGTTGGCTACACCTTC.

The rearrangement uses TRBV6-1 and TRBJ2-7; TRBD1 or TRBD2 may be the D gene (5 bases each). The CDR3 has 17 residues. The V end lost 0 bases, the J end lost 6 bases, and 21 bases lay between the germline ends. Germline CDR1 is MNHNS and CDR2 is SASEGT. The CDR3 loop is CASSEAIPGTAVGEQYF. As DNA, the CDR3 is TGTGCCAGCAGTGAAGCGATTCCCGGGACCGCTGTTGGCGAGCAGTACTTC.

The chain is built from TRBV7-9 and TRBJ2-5; 10 bases agree with TRBD1. This CDR3 has 14 amino acids. The V and J ends lost 1 base and 4 bases, in that order; junction bases with no gene match: 0. The germline CDR1 and CDR2 sequences are SEHNR and FQNEAQ (reference sequence). CDR3 sequence: CASSLGDRGETQYF. The CDR3 region has the DNA TGTGCCAGCAGCTTAGGGGACAGGGGAGAGACCCAGTACTTC.

This clone came up once. The rearrangement joins TRBV4-3 to TRBJ2-7; D perhaps matches TRBD1 (5 bases). V was trimmed by 2 bases and J by 3 bases, leaving 8 bases between them. Germline V gives CDR1 LGHNA, CDR2 YSLEER. This CDR3 has 13 amino acids. The CDR3: CASSQHQGYEQYF. The CDR3 nucleotides read TGCGCCAGCAGCCAACACCAGGGCTACGAGCAGTACTTC.

The rearrangement uses TRBV6-5 and TRBJ2-1; 7 nucleotides line up with TRBD2. The CDR3 runs to 15 residues. Per the germline V gene, CDR1 is MNHEY and CDR2 is SVGAGI. V lost 2 bases to trimming and J lost 4 bases; unmatched junction nucleotides: 5. CDR3 bases: TGTGCCAGCAGTTACGAGCGGGGCCCATACAATGAGCAGTTCTTC. This translates into CASSYERGPYNEQFF.

Only one count was recorded for this clone. The chain joins TRBV4-3 to TRBJ2-7; TRBD1 might be the D (5 bases). Trimming left V 0 bases short and J 0 bases short, with 9 bases between. Germline V lookup: CDR1 LGHNA, CDR2 YSLEER. The CDR3 covers 15 residues. CDR3 coding DNA: TGCGCCAGCAGCCAAGAACAGGATTCCTCCTACGAGCAGTACTTC. This sequence encodes CASSQEQDSSYEQYF.

This chain joins TRBV11-2 and TRBJ2-1, with D possibly matching TRBD2 (5 bases). Per germline, CDR1 SGHAT and CDR2 FQNNGV. The CDR3 is 15 residues long. Trimming took 5 bases from V and 8 from J, leaving 19 bases between them. CDR3 sequence (DNA): TGTGCCAGCAGCGTGCCGGGATACTCAAGGGATGAGCAGTTCTTC. It codes for CASSVPGYSRDEQFF.

The genes are TRBV28 and TRBJ1-4; D gene uncertain. CDR3 length equals 15 residues. CDR1 is MDHEN, CDR2 SYDVKM, per germline. Trimming pared 4 bases from V and 5 bases from J, leaving 14 bases between. CDR3 sequence: CASSSLHRGNEKLFF. CDR3 sequence (DNA): TGTGCCAGCAGTTCCCTCCACCGCGGAAATGAAAAACTGTTTTTT.

The J gene is TRBJ2-1, the V gene TRBV7-9; unclear D gene. The CDR3 extends over 13 amino acids. Germline loops: CDR1 SEHNR, CDR2 FQNEAQ (reference sequence). Trimming stripped 2 bases from V and 5 bases from J, with 7 bases between. CDR3 region: CASSLPVNNEQFF. Here the CDR3 DNA reads TGTGCCAGCAGCTTACCGGTTAACAATGAGCAGTTCTTC. The variable domain in full, with the rest retrieved from reference TRBV7-9 and TRBJ2-1, is DTGVSQNPRHKITKRGQNVTFRCDPISEHNRLYWYRQTLGQGPEFLTYFQNEAQLEKSRLLSDRFSAERPKGSFSTLEIQRTEQGDSAMYLCASSLPVNNEQFFGPGTRLTVL.

This chain joins TRBV11-2 and TRBJ2-7, with D unclear. The germline CDR1 and CDR2 sequences are SGHAT and FQNNGV. There are 14 residues in the CDR3. V lost 1 base to trimming and J lost 1 base, with 8 bases between them. The CDR3 coding sequence is TGTGCCAGCAGCTTAGTAGGGTTATCCTACGAGCAGTACTTC. Its translation: CASSLVGLSYEQYF.

CDR3 sequence reads: CASSALLRGGTDTQYF. The CDR3 DNA reads TGTGCCAGCAGCGCCCTTCTGAGGGGCGGGACAGATACGCAGTATTTT. The chain couples TRBV9 to TRBJ2-3, with D perhaps matching TRBD1 or TRBD2 (5 bases each). CDR3 length: 16 amino acids. Between the trimmed V and J ends, which lost 3 bases and 3 bases, there was a span of 17 bases. Germline V gives CDR1 SGDLS, CDR2 YYNGEE. Drawing the rest from reference TRBV9 and TRBJ2-3, the complete variable domain is DSGVTQTPKHLITATGQRVTLRCSPRSGDLSVYWYQQSLDQGLQFLIQYYNGEERAKGNILERFSAQQFPDLHSELNLSSLELGDSALYFCASSALLRGGTDTQYFGPGTRLTVL.

The rearrangement links TRBV29-1 to TRBJ2-2, with 9 bases lining up with TRBD2. V gave up 3 bases and J gave up 5 bases; unmatched junction bases: 7. Germline loops: CDR1 SQVTM, CDR2 ANQGSEA. This CDR3 contains 15 residues. Here the CDR3 DNA reads TGCAGCGTTGATGGGCTAGCGGGAATGACCGGGGAGCTGTTTTTT. It is translated as CSVDGLAGMTGELFF.

In its sample, this clone was seen once. V gene TRBV5-6 combines with J gene TRBJ1-2; D gene ambiguous. Germline lookup yields CDR1 SGHDT and CDR2 YYEEEE. The CDR3 contains 11 residues. The ends were cut back, 0 bases at V and 9 bases at J, with 6 bases in the middle. CDR3 bases: TGTGCCAGCAGCTTGGGGTCCCGCTACACCTTC. This gives the protein CASSLGSRYTF.

The chain is built from TRBV6-1 and TRBJ1-1; 8 bases fit TRBD1. The CDR3 runs 13 residues. Losses at the gene ends were 6 bases for V and 4 bases for J; bases not matched to a gene: 4. Germline values: CDR1 MNHNS, CDR2 SASEGT. The CDR3 DNA reads TGTGCCAGCAGCCTAACAGGGGGCACTGAAGCTTTCTTT. Its protein product is CASSLTGGTEAFF.